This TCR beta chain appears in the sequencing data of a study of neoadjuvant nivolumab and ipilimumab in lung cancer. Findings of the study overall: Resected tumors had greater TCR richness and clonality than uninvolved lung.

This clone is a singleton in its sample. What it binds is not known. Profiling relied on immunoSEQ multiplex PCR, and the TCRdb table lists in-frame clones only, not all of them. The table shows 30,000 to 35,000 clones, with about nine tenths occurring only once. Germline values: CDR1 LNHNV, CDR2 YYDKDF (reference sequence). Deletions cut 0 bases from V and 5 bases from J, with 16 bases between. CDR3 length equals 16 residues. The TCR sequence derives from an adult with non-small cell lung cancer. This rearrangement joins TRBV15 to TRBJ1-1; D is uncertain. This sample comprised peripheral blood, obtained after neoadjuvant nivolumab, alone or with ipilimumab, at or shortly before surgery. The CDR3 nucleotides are TGTGCCACCAGCAGAGATAGCCAAAGGAGAGGGACTGAAGCTTTCTTT. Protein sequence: CATSRDSQRRGTEAFF.